This T cell receptor beta chain was documented in a study of blood T cell repertoires in COVID-19 (dated by TCRdb to 2020 to 2022). Describing the broader study: The collaborator samples originated in the United States, Italy and Spain and spanned the acute and convalescent phases of COVID-19. The material from the prospective study consisted of cDNA or gDNA derived from T cells, B-cell-depleted T cells, or PBMCs. Deeply sampled blood TCRbeta repertoires from subjects exposed to, actively infected with, or recovered from COVID-19 were included in the dataset. A freely available public database, intended as a resource for researchers studying the immune response to SARS-CoV-2, is where the repertoires were released. Samples came from the ongoing ImmuneRACE study (first 160 participants) plus 1,254 subjects from 6 global collaborators. The sample metadata nearly always contained a de-identified subject ID, COVID-19 status, age in years and sex. Where available, HLA class I and class II types were obtained from metadata supplied by the sample provider rather than from assay-based typing.

Enrolling through a virtual design, the prospective study's participants ranged in age from roughly 18 to 89 years and lived across 24 United States geographic areas. Cohort assignment in the prospective study relied on participant-reported clinical history from a screening survey and a study questionnaire. Recovered participants in ImmuneRACE Cohort 3 were defined as having two consecutive negative NP/OP PCR tests, clearance from a healthcare professional, or resolution of symptoms. In the prospective study, whole blood, serum and a nasopharyngeal or oropharyngeal swab were collected from each participant by mobile phlebotomists. Additional blood draws and questionnaires over an approximately 2-month period could optionally be provided by prospective study participants. Blood samples from the prospective study were shipped frozen or at room temperature prior to DNA extraction. The CDR3 contains 16 residues, cysteine and phenylalanine counted. Of the read, only the CDR3 DNA is kept; its 48 bases are in frame from base 1. CDR1 and CDR2, per the germline V gene, are MGHRA and YSYEKL. V sheds 1 base and J sheds 3 bases, leaving 12 bases between their ends.

Overall study results and their limits: The amount of clinical and demographic metadata varied by source and participant and was provided uncurated.

For this clone: Its antigen has not been determined. No much larger clone exists at a distance of one base, and base qualities are not known.

TCRbeta CDR3 regions were amplified from genomic DNA using the immunoSEQ Assay, a bias-controlled multiplex PCR. The study's own analysis went as follows. Within the assay, amplification of reference gene primers was used to estimate how many nucleated cells each sample contained. To quantify the absolute abundance of each unique TCRbeta CDR3 rearrangement, sequence reads were collapsed and filtered. For each sample, productive Simpson clonality was calculated by taking the square root of Simpson's diversity index across productive rearrangements. Imported from immuneACCESS, the table was reduced by TCRdb to in-frame sequences with V and J called. These copies leave out some clones; in studies compared against another copy, an unresolved V gene accounts for under half, and the cause of the remainder is not known. The V and J calls and clone size come from that table; D and trimming were worked out from the DNA. The sample data list around 160,000 clones, and approximately 80% of these were observed just once. The leading ten clones occupy approximately 6% of the sample.

The rearrangement joined TRBV4-1 to TRBJ1-4, and the D gene may be TRBD1, 5 bases matching. The sample consisted of PBMCs or T cells enriched from blood (not recorded which). The clonotype comes from a man aged 40-49 years who had recovered from COVID-19. DNA sequence: TGCGCCAGCAGCCAAGCTACAGGCGCGTCTAATGAAAAACTGTTTTTT. Its coded protein is CASSQATGASNEKLFF.